These T cell receptor beta chains were read from a single sample in a study of blood T cells in healthy people across ages. TCRdb ran MiXCR on the 5' RACE reads and lists one entry per CDR3 protein. The repertoire consists of 700,000 or so distinct CDR3 sequences, with around 38% occurring once and the leading ten covering about 32%. Sequenced sample: blood. These receptors were taken from a man older than 75 in good health. The CDR3 runs from the conserved cysteine through the conserved F or W. Each record gives: clone size, V gene, J gene, D gene, CDR3 DNA, CDR3 protein. D genes are given only for firm matches. Expanded clones get a size class; other rows say once, few or many, or leave the size out.

.	TRBV12-3/TRBV12-4	TRBJ2-7	TRBD1	TGTGCCAGCAGTTTGAATCTGGGACAGGGGAACTACGAGCAGTACTTC	CASSLNLGQGNYEQYF
.	TRBV7-7	TRBJ2-5	TRBD2	TGTGCCAGCAGTCTAAGCGGGGGGCTGGAGACCCAGTACTTC	CASSLSGGLETQYF
.	TRBV6-2/TRBV6-3	TRBJ2-7	.	TGTGCCAGCAGTTACCCGAACTTCTACGAGCAGTACTTC	CASSYPNFYEQYF
.	TRBV4-1	TRBJ2-2	.	TGCGCCAGCAGCCAAGATTGGAGGGGGCAGGACACCGGGGAGCTGTTTTTT	CASSQDWRGQDTGELFF
.	TRBV20-1	TRBJ1-5	.	TGCAGTGCTTGCAGGGGCGATCCGCCCCAGCATTTT	CSACRGDPPQHF
.	TRBV12-3/TRBV12-4	TRBJ1-4	TRBD1	TGTGCCAGCAGCCGACAGGGCGGGAATGAAAAACTGTTTTTT	CASSRQGGNEKLFF
.	TRBV10-3	TRBJ2-5	TRBD1	TGTGCCGCAACAGGGGGCCTCCCCCCGCAGTACTTC	CAATGGLPPQYF
.	TRBV5-1	TRBJ2-5	TRBD2	TGCGCCAGCAGCTCTAGACCGGCGGGGGAGCAGTACTTC	CASSSRPAGEQYF
.	TRBV20-1	TRBJ2-1	.	TGCAGTGCTAGAGTAGTCTGGAATGAGCAGTTCTTC	CSARVVWNEQFF
many	TRBV9	TRBJ2-3	.	TGTGCCAGCAGCTCCAGCCAGGGGTTCGATACGCAGTATTTT	CASSSSQGFDTQYF
.	TRBV29-1	TRBJ2-1	.	TGCAGCGTTGAGGACACTAGGACCAATGAGCAGTTCTTC	CSVEDTRTNEQFF
few	TRBV21-1	TRBJ1-6	.	TGTGCCAGCAGTGGAACAGGCCATTCACCCCTCCACTTT	CASSGTGHSPLHF
.	TRBV18	TRBJ1-4	.	TGTGCCAGCTCACCACCAGGCACTAATGAAAAACTGTTTTTT	CASSPPGTNEKLFF
few	TRBV5-1	TRBJ1-6	.	TGCGCCAGCAGCTTGGCACTAGTGAATTCACCCCTCCACTTT	CASSLALVNSPLHF
many	TRBV5-6	TRBJ1-6	.	TGTGCCAGCAGCTTGGACAGGAGGTATAATTCACCCCTCCACTTT	CASSLDRRYNSPLHF
.	TRBV18	TRBJ2-7	.	TGTGCCAGCTCACCGGTCGAAAGTGAGCAGTACTTC	CASSPVESEQYF
many	TRBV29-1	TRBJ2-5	TRBD2	TGCAGCGTTGAAGTGCCGGGACTAGCGGGGGAAGAGACCCAGTACTTC	CSVEVPGLAGEETQYF
.	TRBV20-1	TRBJ2-7	.	TGCAGTGCTAATGGAATTCAGACCTACGAGCAGTACTTC	CSANGIQTYEQYF
few	TRBV6-2/TRBV6-3	TRBJ2-7	.	TGTGCCAGCAAACGCGTAGGTTCCGAGCAGTACTTC	CASKRVGSEQYF
.	TRBV11-2	TRBJ1-1	.	TGTGCCGGCAGCCCCGAGGCGGGACTCTTGAACACTGAAGCTTTCTTT	CAGSPEAGLLNTEAFF
.	TRBV6-1	TRBJ2-5	.	TGTGCCAGCAGTGAAGCCCAGGGTGCGTACTTC	CASSEAQGAYF
few	TRBV6-2/TRBV6-3	TRBJ1-2	.	TGTGCCAGCAGCCCGTGGGGCCTTAACTATGGCTACACCTTC	CASSPWGLNYGYTF
.	TRBV6-1	TRBJ1-2	TRBD1	TGTGCCAGCACCGAGGATGACAGGGGGACCTATGGCTACACCTTC	CASTEDDRGTYGYTF
.	TRBV28	TRBJ2-3	.	TGTGCCAGCACAGGGATGACAGATACGCAGTATTTT	CASTGMTDTQYF
few	TRBV28	TRBJ2-7	TRBD1	TGTGCCAGTTCGGACAGGGTCGGGTACGAGCAGTACTTC	CASSDRVGYEQYF
few	TRBV12-3/TRBV12-4	TRBJ2-5	TRBD2	TGTGCCAGCAGACGCACTAGCGGGAGGGGCACCGTGTACTTC	CASRRTSGRGTVYF
.	TRBV13	TRBJ1-2	TRBD1	TGTGCCAGCAGCTCCGGGACAGGGGACAGCGACTATGGCTACACCTTC	CASSSGTGDSDYGYTF
.	TRBV6-8	TRBJ2-7	TRBD2	TGTGCCAGCAGTACACCGATGACCGGGACTAGCGGATCCTACGAGCAGTACTTC	CASSTPMTGTSGSYEQYF
few	TRBV5-1	TRBJ1-6	.	TGCGCCAGCAGCTTGGTCTCCACCCGGAATTCACCCCTCCACTTT	CASSLVSTRNSPLHF
.	TRBV7-3	TRBJ1-1	TRBD1	TGTGCCAGCAGCTTCTTCCCCCTGCTGGCGGACAGGAACGCCGGAGCTTTCTTT	CASSFFPLLADRNAGAFF
.	TRBV7-2	TRBJ2-7	.	TGTGCCAGCAGCGGGTCGGCCTCTTTAGAGCAGTACTTC	CASSGSASLEQYF
many	TRBV7-2	TRBJ2-7	.	TGTGCCAGCAGCTTGACAGTTTTTAGCCCAGAGCAGTACTTC	CASSLTVFSPEQYF
.	TRBV2	TRBJ2-2	TRBD2	TGTGCCAGCAGTTCAACCCTAGGGACTAGCGGGGAGCTGTTTTTT	CASSSTLGTSGELFF
many	TRBV11-1	TRBJ2-5	.	TGTGCCAGCAGCCGCGTGGCGGATGTTCGGGAGACCCAGTACTTC	CASSRVADVRETQYF
.	TRBV6-2/TRBV6-3	TRBJ1-5	TRBD1	TGTGCCAGCAGTTACCCCGGTCAGATACCGGGACAGGGGCAGCCCCAGCATTTT	CASSYPGQIPGQGQPQHF
medium-sized	TRBV5-8	TRBJ2-3	.	TGTGCCAGCAGCTATGGGACTTGGGGCACAGATACGCAGTATTTT	CASSYGTWGTDTQYF
.	TRBV20-1	TRBJ2-5	.	TGCAGTGCTAGAGTCCTCGGGGATAGGGAGACCCAGTACTTC	CSARVLGDRETQYF
.	TRBV15	TRBJ2-7	TRBD1	TGTGCCACCAGCAGAGCCGCGACAGGGGGGTCATCCTACGAGCAGTACTTC	CATSRAATGGSSYEQYF
few	TRBV9	TRBJ2-5	.	TGTGCCAGCAGCGTACGCTCCGCCGGCCAAGAGACCCAGTACTTC	CASSVRSAGQETQYF
.	TRBV6-2/TRBV6-3	TRBJ1-5	.	TGTGCCAGCAGTTACGTGTCTGGGGGCGGGCAGCCCCAGCATTTT	CASSYVSGGGQPQHF
.	TRBV6-1	TRBJ2-5	TRBD2	TGTGCCAGCAGTGAAATAGCGGGGCAATCACAAGAGACCCAGTACTTC	CASSEIAGQSQETQYF